The rows below give T cell receptor beta chains drawn from one sample of a study of Ad26.COV2.S vaccination and SARS-CoV-2 variants. Profiled with immunoSEQ multiplex PCR; TCRdb holds only in-frame clones, not every one. The data hold approximately 410,000 clones, with approximately 88% observed a single time. Sequenced material: peripheral blood, taken in a trial of Ad26.COV2.S vaccine versus placebo. These receptors all come from a person aged 18-65 years who received the Ad26.COV2.S COVID-19 vaccine or a placebo. The conserved cysteine and the conserved F or W are not part of the CDR3 here. The order of the fields is CDR3 length, clone size, V gene, CDR3 protein. The size of a clone is reported for some rows only, either as once, few or many, or as a class for expanded clones.

11 NA TRBV25-1 ASSVGGSYGYT
11 NA TRBV27 ASSPGTLYEQY
13 NA TRBV7-2 ASSPPQPGYYGYT
14 NA TRBV28 ASSFDRSSYNSPLH
9 NA TRBV2 ASAFTDTQY
10 few TRBV19 ASNGFNQPQH
14 NA TRBV11-1 ASRTNRGRDTGELF
13 NA TRBV10-3 AISESFQANYGYT
13 NA TRBV9 ASSVGVVSTDTQY
12 NA TRBV18 ASSPRHSTDTQY
14 NA TRBV7-9 ASSLEGTPSTGELF
12 NA TRBV30 AWRRSSRAGELF
13 NA TRBV6-5 ASRETGTAYQPQH
15 NA TRBV27 ASSPFSTLLGTGELF
12 NA TRBV27 ASSRRTGHEKLF
13 NA TRBV9 ASSVTGQVGTEAF
12 NA TRBV7-9 ASSWTGLNTEAF
9 NA TRBV3-1/TRBV3-2 ASSQLGGYT
10 NA TRBV28 ASSLGQLGYT
11 NA TRBV30 AWSRGIRGELF
12 NA TRBV24-1 ATSDPGTAGELF
13 NA TRBV6-1 ASSDRGGGLAGYT